Sequencing of this T cell receptor beta chain was carried out in a study of T cell changes during pregnancy in multiple sclerosis. V was pared by 0 bases and J by 6 bases, with 10 bases between. This CDR3 region has 14 residues. Germline V gene data show CDR1 as SGHDN and CDR2 as FVKESK. Clones were read by immunoSEQ multiplex PCR, and TCRdb kept only the in-frame ones, dropping some. The sample lists about 40,000 clones; roughly 90% were seen once. The specimen was CD8+ T cells from peripheral blood mononuclear cells, collected before pregnancy. The chain employs TRBV14 and TRBJ2-3; no clear D. The source is a female donor with multiple sclerosis, enrolled in a pregnancy study. DNA of the CDR3: TGTGCCAGCAGCCAAGATCTCCTATGGGATACGCAGTATTTT. Translating it yields CASSQDLLWDTQYF.